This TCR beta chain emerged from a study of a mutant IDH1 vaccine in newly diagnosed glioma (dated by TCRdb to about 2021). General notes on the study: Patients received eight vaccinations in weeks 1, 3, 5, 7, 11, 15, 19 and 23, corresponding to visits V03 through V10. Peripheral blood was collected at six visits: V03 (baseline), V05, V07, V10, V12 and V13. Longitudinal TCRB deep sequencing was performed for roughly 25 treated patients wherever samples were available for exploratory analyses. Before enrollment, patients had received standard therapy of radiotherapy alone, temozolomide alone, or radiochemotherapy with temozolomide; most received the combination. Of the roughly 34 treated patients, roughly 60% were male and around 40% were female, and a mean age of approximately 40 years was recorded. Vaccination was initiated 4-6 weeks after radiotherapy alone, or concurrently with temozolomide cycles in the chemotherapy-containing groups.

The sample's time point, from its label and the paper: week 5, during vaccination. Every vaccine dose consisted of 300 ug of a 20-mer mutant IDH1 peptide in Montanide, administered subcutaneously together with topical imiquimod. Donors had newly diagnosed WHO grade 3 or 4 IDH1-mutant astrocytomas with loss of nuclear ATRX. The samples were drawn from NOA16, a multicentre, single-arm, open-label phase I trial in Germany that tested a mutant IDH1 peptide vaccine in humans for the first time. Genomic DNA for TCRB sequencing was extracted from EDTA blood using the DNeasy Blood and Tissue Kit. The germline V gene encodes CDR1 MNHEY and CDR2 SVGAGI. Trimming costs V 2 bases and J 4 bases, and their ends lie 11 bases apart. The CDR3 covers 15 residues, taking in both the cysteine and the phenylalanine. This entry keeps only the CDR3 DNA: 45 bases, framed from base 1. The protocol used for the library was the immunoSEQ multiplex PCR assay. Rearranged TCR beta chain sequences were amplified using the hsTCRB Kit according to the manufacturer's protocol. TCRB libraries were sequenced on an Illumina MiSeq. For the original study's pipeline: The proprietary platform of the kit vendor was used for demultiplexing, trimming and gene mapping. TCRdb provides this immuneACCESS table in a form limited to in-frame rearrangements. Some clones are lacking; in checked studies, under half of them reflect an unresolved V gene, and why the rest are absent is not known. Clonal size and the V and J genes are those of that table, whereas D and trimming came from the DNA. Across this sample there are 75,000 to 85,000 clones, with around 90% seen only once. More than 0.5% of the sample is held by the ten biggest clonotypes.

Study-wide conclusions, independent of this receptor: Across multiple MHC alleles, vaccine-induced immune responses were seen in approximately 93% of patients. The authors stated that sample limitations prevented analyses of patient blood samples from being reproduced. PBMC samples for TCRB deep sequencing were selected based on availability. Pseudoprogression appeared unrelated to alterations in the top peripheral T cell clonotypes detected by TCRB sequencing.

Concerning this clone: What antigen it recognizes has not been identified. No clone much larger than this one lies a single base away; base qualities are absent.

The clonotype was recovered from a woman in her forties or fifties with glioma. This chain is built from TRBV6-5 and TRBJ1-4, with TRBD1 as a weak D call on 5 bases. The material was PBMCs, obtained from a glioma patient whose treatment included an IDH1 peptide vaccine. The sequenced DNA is TGTGCCAGCAGTTACAGGCAGGGAGATAATGAAAAACTGTTTTTT. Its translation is CASSYRQGDNEKLFF.